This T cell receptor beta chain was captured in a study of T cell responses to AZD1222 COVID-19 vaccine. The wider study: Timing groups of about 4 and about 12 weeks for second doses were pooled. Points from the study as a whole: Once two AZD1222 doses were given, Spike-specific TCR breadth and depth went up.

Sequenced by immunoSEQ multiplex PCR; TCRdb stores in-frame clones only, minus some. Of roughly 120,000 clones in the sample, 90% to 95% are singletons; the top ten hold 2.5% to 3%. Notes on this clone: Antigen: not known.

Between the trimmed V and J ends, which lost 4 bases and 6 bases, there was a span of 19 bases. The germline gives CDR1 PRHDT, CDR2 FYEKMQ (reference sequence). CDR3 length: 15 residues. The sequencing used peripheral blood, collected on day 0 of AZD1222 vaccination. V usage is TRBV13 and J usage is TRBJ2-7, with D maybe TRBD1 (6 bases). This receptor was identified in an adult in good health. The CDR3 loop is CASSWGRSPTSEQYF. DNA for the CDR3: TGTGCCAGCAGCTGGGGGCGCAGCCCTACTAGCGAGCAGTACTTC.